This is a list of T cell receptor beta chains from one sample in a study of cytomegalovirus exposure and HLA in healthy donors. Here immunoSEQ multiplex PCR was the method, and the copy in TCRdb shows in-frame clones only, minus some. The sample yields about 120,000 clones, roughly 80% seen once. The sequenced material came from PBMCs. These receptor sequences come from a female donor in good health and CMV-seropositive. The CDR3 runs from the conserved cysteine through the conserved F or W. A D gene is named only where the DNA matches it firmly. Clone size is shown for a subset of rows, as once, few, many or a class of expanded clone.

>TRBV7-9|TRBJ1-1|NA|NA
TGTGCCAGCAGCTTCGACAGCTACACTGAAGCTTTCTTT
CASSFDSYTEAFF
>TRBV7-2|TRBJ2-1|few|TRBD2
TGTGCCAGCAGTCCACGGCCGGGACTAGCGGGGGGACCCCACAATGAGCAGTTCTTC
CASSPRPGLAGGPHNEQFF
>TRBV28|TRBJ1-5|NA|NA
TGTGCCAGCAGTTTTAATAAATTTAGCAATCAGCCCCAGCATTTT
CASSFNKFSNQPQHF
>TRBV2|TRBJ1-2|NA|NA
TGTGCCAGCAGTACAGGGTGGGGTGGCTACACCTTC
CASSTGWGGYTF
>TRBV5-1|TRBJ2-3|NA|TRBD2
TGCGCCAGCAGCTTTGCGGGGGGGAACACAGATACGCAGTATTTT
CASSFAGGNTDTQYF
>TRBV5-4|TRBJ2-1|NA|TRBD2
TGTGCCAGCAGCTTTGGGCGGGGGGGCTCCTACAATGAGCAGTTCTTC
CASSFGRGGSYNEQFF
>TRBV7-2|TRBJ2-5|NA|NA
TGTGCCAGCAGCTTCTCTCTCCAAGAGACCCAGTACTTC
CASSFSLQETQYF
>TRBV4-3|TRBJ2-7|NA|TRBD2
TGCGCCAGCAGCCAAGATAGGGCGGGGGTGCCCTACGAGCAGTACTTC
CASSQDRAGVPYEQYF
>TRBV7-9|TRBJ1-1|NA|TRBD1
TGTGCCAGCAGCGGAACGACAGGGGCCGGGAGAGCTTTCTTT
CASSGTTGAGRAFF
>TRBV2|TRBJ1-1|once|NA
TGTGCCAGCAGGGAGGGCCCCCTCGAAGCTTTCTTT
CASREGPLEAFF
>TRBV4-1|TRBJ2-1|NA|TRBD2
TGCGCCAGCAGTCAAGCGGGGGGCTACAATGAGCAGTTCTTC
CASSQAGGYNEQFF